This record covers a single TCR beta chain. The data were taken from a study of cytomegalovirus exposure and HLA in healthy donors. There are 16 residues in the CDR3. V was pared by 1 base and J by 3 bases, with 4 bases of the junction left unmatched. From germline, CDR1 is MNHNS and CDR2 SASEGT. Here immunoSEQ multiplex PCR was the method, and the copy in TCRdb shows in-frame clones only, minus some. The sample lists about 140,000 clones, about 94% occurring once. The rearrangement links TRBV6-1 to TRBJ1-4, with 8 positions matching TRBD1. The origin of this receptor is a man between 18 and 35 years old in good health and CMV-seropositive. The material sequenced was PBMCs. CDR3 in DNA: TGTGCCAGCAGTGAAGGGGCGGGACAGGCTAATGAAAAACTGTTTTTT. Translating it yields CASSEGAGQANEKLFF.